The 31 T cell receptor beta chains listed next were all sequenced from one sample in a study of T cell repertoires in aging, cancer and after chemotherapy. TCR beta rearrangements were amplified from peripheral blood genomic DNA. Multiplex touch-down PCR with TRB-A/B primers amplified rearranged V-D-J TRB sequences. TCRdb redid the calling of the multiplex PCR reads with MiXCR, one entry per CDR3 protein. The sample includes more than 10,000 distinct CDR3 sequences, about 30% seen only once; the top ten take about a fifth. Sequencing was done on a sample of blood. The receptors derive from a human donor in good health. The donor label of this sample is uncertain.

By share, this clonotype counts as medium-sized. The CDR3 protein is CASRLAGGTDTQYF. The CDR3, as DNA: TGTGCCAGCCGGCTAGCGGGAGGGACAGATACGCAGTATTTT. The rearrangement joins TRBV6-2 or TRBV6-3 to TRBJ2-3, with 12 bases matching TRBD2. The CDR3 contains 14 residues. Losses at the gene ends were 8 bases for V and 3 bases for J; bases not matched to a gene: 3. The germline V gene has CDR1 MNHEY and CDR2 SVGEGT.

This clonotype was seen more than once but under ten times. The V call is TRBV19, the J call TRBJ1-1; D not resolved. The CDR3 length is 13 residues. Germline loops: CDR1 LNHDA, CDR2 SQIVND (reference sequence). The V gene lost 4 bases and the J gene lost 1 base, with 7 bases spanning the gap. The CDR3 coding sequence is TGTGCCAGTAGTAGAGCGGGGAACACTGAAGCTTTCTTT. This sequence encodes CASSRAGNTEAFF. The whole variable domain, remainder taken from reference TRBV19 and TRBJ1-1, is DGGITQSPKYLFRKEGQNVTLSCEQNLNHDAMYWYRQDPGQGLRLIYYSQIVNDFQKGDIAEGYSVSREKKESFPLTVTSAQKNPTAFYLCASSRAGNTEAFFGQGTRLTVV.

This clonotype was seen a few times. The chain carries TRBV19 and TRBJ2-7; 10 bases fit TRBD2. The CDR3 extends over 15 amino acids. The V gene's germline CDR1 is LNHDA and CDR2 SQIVND (reference sequence). Trimming removed 5 bases from V and 3 bases from J; junction bases left unmatched: 7. For the CDR3, the DNA is TGTGCCAGTAGTCCAGCGGGAGGGAGAGTCTACGAGCAGTACTTC. Residues: CASSPAGGRVYEQYF.

The rearrangement joins TRBV5-6 to TRBJ1-2; 9 nucleotides match TRBD1. The CDR3 is 16 amino acids. Germline values: CDR1 SGHDT, CDR2 YYEEEE. Unmatched junction bases numbered 17, after V lost 6 bases and J lost 8 bases. The CDR3 sequence is CASNPGTGIWSWGYTF. The CDR3 nucleotides read TGTGCCAGCAATCCCGGGACAGGGATATGGTCTTGGGGCTACACCTTC.

This clonotype was seen a handful of times. This rearrangement joins TRBV6-5 to TRBJ1-5; 9 nucleotides line up with TRBD1. The CDR3 is 15 residues long. CDR1 is MNHEY, CDR2 SVGAGI, per germline. V gave up 5 bases and J gave up 2 bases; unmatched junction bases: 4. CDR3 loop: CASSRTGGGNQPQHF. The DNA of the CDR3 is TGTGCCAGCAGTAGAACAGGGGGCGGCAATCAGCCCCAGCATTTT.

The chain uses TRBV18 and TRBJ1-5; no definite D call. The germline gives CDR1 KGHSH, CDR2 LQKENI. The CDR3 covers 14 residues. V lost 6 bases to trimming and J lost 5 bases, with 14 bases between them. The CDR3, as DNA: TGTGCCAGCTCCCTAGGGTTGGGTGATCAGCCCCAGCATTTT. Translation gives CASSLGLGDQPQHF.

In regard to this clonotype: At one end the junction does not follow the germline gene, possibly because of a read error. The CDR3 DNA is TGTGCCAGCTCCCTTAATCTCCTTGGACTCGCTCGGGACGGCTACGAGCAGCACTTC. Translated, it gives CASSLNLLGLARDGYEQHF. The chain recombines TRBV18 with TRBJ2-7, with D perhaps matching TRBD1 or TRBD2 (5 bases each). This CDR3 has 19 amino acids. Germline V lookup: CDR1 KGHSH, CDR2 LQKENI.

Relative to its sample, this clonotype is medium-sized. The chain links TRBV29-1 to TRBJ2-1; tentatively, D is TRBD1 or TRBD2 (5 bases each). This CDR3 region has 13 residues. Between the trimmed V and J ends, which lost 3 bases and 4 bases, there was a span of 10 bases. Per the germline V gene, CDR1 is SQVTM and CDR2 is ANQGSEA. The CDR3 nucleotides are TGCAGCGTTGATACCGGGGCTTACAATGAGCAGTTCTTC. Its protein product is CSVDTGAYNEQFF.

This clonotype is termed medium-sized. This chain connects TRBV6-4 to TRBJ2-3, with 8 bases fitting TRBD1. Losses at the gene ends were 2 bases for V and 4 bases for J; bases not matched to a gene: 5. Germline values: CDR1 MRHNA, CDR2 SNTAGT. The CDR3 contains 15 residues. CDR3 sequence reads: CASSDVSGGADTQYF. The CDR3 bases are TGTGCCAGCAGTGACGTCTCAGGGGGCGCAGATACGCAGTATTTT.

The J gene is TRBJ2-7, the V gene TRBV6-5; D may be TRBD1 or TRBD2 (5 bases each). This CDR3 has 14 residues. Germline CDR1 reads MNHEY; CDR2 reads SVGAGI. V was pared by 2 bases and J by 4 bases, with 12 bases between. The CDR3, as DNA: TGTGCCAGCAGTTACCCTGGGACGAATTACGAGCAGTACTTC. Amino acid sequence: CASSYPGTNYEQYF.

This clonotype is termed medium-sized. The chain is built from TRBV6-5 and TRBJ2-7; 7 nucleotides line up with TRBD1. CDR1 and CDR2 from the germline V gene are MNHEY and SVGAGI. There are 16 residues in the CDR3. J was trimmed by 5 bases and V by 1 base; bases with no gene match: 11. CDR3 sequence (DNA): TGTGCCAGCAGTTACTTAGGACCCGGGACAGTTAACGAGCAGTACTTC. Amino acids: CASSYLGPGTVNEQYF.

In the case of this clonotype: A much larger clone is a single base away; this may be a read error. The chain carries TRBV29-1 and TRBJ1-3; possible D gene TRBD1, 5 bases. The CDR3 length is 14 residues. Germline CDR1 and CDR2: SQVTM and ANQGSEA. Trimming removed 5 bases at V and 7 bases at J, with 18 bases between. The CDR3 DNA is TGCAGCGTTATTCTAGAAGGGGCGCGGAACACCATATATTTT. Translating it yields CSVILEGARNTIYF.

This clonotype is termed medium-sized. J is TRBJ2-6 and V is TRBV6-2 or TRBV6-3; D call uncertain. This CDR3 has 16 residues. Germline assignment: CDR1 MNHEY and CDR2 SVGEGT. V lost 4 bases, J lost 1 base, and 11 bases lay in between. The CDR3 spells CASSSNPRSGANVLTF. CDR3 nucleotide sequence: TGTGCCAGCAGTTCCAACCCCCGATCTGGGGCCAACGTCCTGACTTTC.

This clonotype ranks as medium-sized (0.01 to 0.1%). The chain carries TRBV29-1 and TRBJ1-1, with D uncertain. The CDR3 extends over 12 amino acids. Germline values: CDR1 SQVTM, CDR2 ANQGSEA. V was clipped by 3 bases and J by 0 bases, with 5 bases between them. Written as DNA, the CDR3 is TGCAGCGTTGACCCGGTGAACACTGAAGCTTTCTTT. Its translation is CSVDPVNTEAFF.

The chain joins TRBV6-5 to TRBJ2-7; 9 nucleotides agree with TRBD2. V shed 5 bases and J 6 bases; nucleotides not matched to a gene: 17. The germline V gene encodes CDR1 MNHEY and CDR2 SVGAGI. The length of the CDR3 is 17 residues. CDR3 sequence: CASSAPRFGGGAGEQYF. The CDR3 DNA reads TGTGCCAGCAGTGCTCCCCGGTTCGGCGGGGGGGCTGGCGAGCAGTACTTC.

In its sample, this clonotype is medium-sized. The rearrangement links TRBV29-1 to TRBJ2-1, with 8 bases identical to TRBD1. After removal of 6 bases from V and 7 bases from J, the junction contained 2 bases not matched to a gene. The CDR3 spans 11 residues. Per germline, CDR1 SQVTM and CDR2 ANQGSEA. The CDR3 sequence is CSVRQGNEQFF. DNA for the CDR3: TGCAGCGTCAGACAGGGGAATGAGCAGTTCTTC.

V usage is TRBV7-4 and J usage is TRBJ2-6; D remains ambiguous. CDR1 and CDR2 from the germline V gene are SGHVT and SQSDAQ. Trimming stripped 5 bases from V and 0 bases from J, with 11 bases between. This CDR3 comprises 16 residues. The CDR3 is CASSIGRISGANVLTF. In DNA form, the CDR3 reads TGTGCCAGCAGCATCGGACGGATCTCTGGGGCCAACGTCCTGACTTTC.

The chain carries TRBV30 and TRBJ1-5; TRBD1 matches 7 bases. Germline V lookup: CDR1 GTSNPN, CDR2 SVGIG (reference sequence). This CDR3 is 14 amino acids long. The V segment lost 1 base and the J segment 2 bases; nucleotides outside the gene matches: 2. CDR3 sequence: CAWSEGAGNQPQHF. For the CDR3, the DNA is TGTGCCTGGAGTGAGGGGGCTGGCAATCAGCCCCAGCATTTT.

This clonotype was recorded a few times. CDR3 residues: CASSPGPEEKLFF. The CDR3 bases are TGTGCCAGTAGTCCGGGACCGGAAGAAAAACTGTTTTTT. The chain carries TRBV19 and TRBJ1-4; maybe TRBD1 (5 bases). Deletions cut 5 bases from V and 8 bases from J, with 12 bases between. This CDR3 has 13 residues. CDR1 and CDR2 from the germline V gene are LNHDA and SQIVND (reference sequence).

This clonotype came up a few times. J is TRBJ1-6 and V is TRBV6-1; tentative D call: TRBD1 (5 bases). Trimming left V 4 bases short and J 9 bases short, with 22 bases between. The CDR3 spans 17 residues. CDR1 MNHNS and CDR2 SASEGT come from the germline V gene. DNA for the CDR3: TGTGCCAGCAGTGGTGGGAGGGGCCAGGCCACCATTTCACCCCTCCACTTT. Its translation is CASSGGRGQATISPLHF.

V is TRBV12-3 or TRBV12-4 and J is TRBJ2-7; TRBD2 matches 10 bases. The CDR3 has 15 amino acids. V dropped 5 bases and J dropped 1; count of bases not matched to a gene: 5. DNA of the CDR3: TGTGCCAGCAGTCCTAGCGGGAGTCAGTCCTACGAGCAGTACTTC. It encodes CASSPSGSQSYEQYF.

This clonotype was observed a few times. The chain employs TRBV7-9 and TRBJ1-2; no firm D call. Per the germline V gene, CDR1 is SEHNR and CDR2 is FQNEAQ (reference sequence). The CDR3 has 13 residues. V was shortened by 3 bases and J by 8 bases, with 13 bases between the two germline ends. CDR3 DNA sequence: TGTGCCAGCAGCTTTGACCTAAGGGAAGGCTACACCTTC. Residues: CASSFDLREGYTF.

This clonotype has only a few counts. The V call is TRBV5-6, the J call TRBJ1-5; D is undetermined. V lost 1 base and J 7 bases, leaving 12 bases between the germline ends. Germline V CDR1 and CDR2: SGHDT, YYEEEE. This CDR3 region has 14 residues. The CDR3 region is CASSLLEGGQPQHF. Written as DNA, the CDR3 is TGTGCCAGCAGCTTGTTGGAGGGAGGCCAGCCCCAGCATTTT.

This chain connects TRBV6-2 or TRBV6-3 to TRBJ1-2; tentatively, D is TRBD1 (5 bases). This CDR3 has 17 amino acids. Germline V gene lookup returns CDR1 MNHEY and CDR2 SVGEGT. V was cut by 4 bases and J by 9 bases, with 27 bases left in between. In DNA, the CDR3 is TGTGCCAGCAGTTTAGCGCTAATATTGTCGCCCAGGGAAAGCTACACCTTC. Translation gives CASSLALILSPRESYTF.

In this sample, this clonotype is medium-sized. The gene calls are TRBV29-1 and TRBJ1-1; tentatively, D is TRBD1 (6 bases). The length of the CDR3 is 13 residues. V was cut by 7 bases and J by 8 bases, with 20 bases left in between. CDR1 SQVTM and CDR2 ANQGSEA come from the germline V gene. CDR3 nucleotides: TGCAGCGCCGACGACCCTACAGGGTTCGAAGCTTTCTTT. Amino acids: CSADDPTGFEAFF.

By frequency in the sample, this clonotype is medium-sized. The chain uses TRBV29-1 and TRBJ2-3; D may correspond to TRBD1 or TRBD2 (6 bases each). The length of the CDR3 is 14 residues. The V gene lost 4 bases and the J gene lost 3 bases, with 14 bases spanning the gap. Looked up from germline, CDR1 is SQVTM and CDR2 is ANQGSEA. Here the CDR3 reads CSVGSGAATDTQYF. CDR3 nucleotide sequence: TGCAGCGTTGGGTCGGGGGCTGCGACAGATACGCAGTATTTT.

This clonotype counts as medium-sized. The chain links TRBV6-1 to TRBJ2-3, with unresolved D. V was pared by 6 bases and J by 4 bases, with 17 bases between. Germline-derived CDR1 and CDR2 are MNHNS and SASEGT. CDR3 length: 15 amino acids. This chain's CDR3 is CASSVDKTPPDTQYF. The CDR3 DNA reads TGTGCCAGCAGCGTCGACAAGACCCCCCCAGATACGCAGTATTTT.

The V gene is TRBV6-1, the J gene TRBJ2-1; 10 nucleotides match TRBD2. Germline V gene sequence: CDR1 MNHNS, CDR2 SASEGT. This CDR3 is built from 16 residues. Trimming removed 6 bases from V and 7 bases from J; junction bases left unmatched: 12. The CDR3 loop reads CASSLWGLAGENEQFF. CDR3 DNA: TGTGCCAGCAGCCTATGGGGGCTAGCGGGGGAGAATGAGCAGTTCTTC.

By proportion, this clonotype is medium-sized. The chain carries TRBV12-3 or TRBV12-4 and TRBJ2-7; 7 bases line up with TRBD2. Trimming took 6 bases from V and 0 from J; bases not matched to a gene: 5. The CDR3 length is 14 residues. This CDR3 reads CASRTSESSYEQYF. The CDR3 DNA reads as TGTGCCAGCAGAACTAGCGAGAGCTCCTACGAGCAGTACTTC.

This chain's CDR3 is CSARGAGRGFTTDTQYF. CDR3 DNA sequence: TGCAGTGCTAGAGGGGCGGGCAGGGGGTTTACAACAGATACGCAGTATTTT. The rearrangement links TRBV20-1 to TRBJ2-3; 7 bases are a match to TRBD1. CDR1 is DFQATT and CDR2 is SNEGSKA in the germline V gene (reference sequence). Losses at the gene ends were 1 base for V and 3 bases for J; bases not matched to a gene: 13. The CDR3 spans 17 residues.

This clonotype is judged medium-sized (0.01 to 0.1%). The rearrangement uses TRBV18 and TRBJ1-1, with TRBD1 as a possible D gene (5 bases). Trimming shortened V by 4 bases and J by 3 bases, and 18 bases separated the two germline ends. The CDR3 consists of 16 residues. Germline V gene lookup returns CDR1 KGHSH and CDR2 LQKENI. CDR3 residues: CASSQLPGRRDTEAFF. CDR3 nucleotides: TGTGCCAGCTCACAGCTTCCAGGGCGAAGGGACACTGAAGCTTTCTTT. Supplemented by reference TRBV18 and TRBJ1-1, the full variable domain reads NAGVMQNPRHLVRRRGQEARLRCSPMKGHSHVYWYRQLPEEGLKFMVYLQKENIIDESGMPKERFSAEFPKEGPSILRIQQVVRGDSAAYFCASSQLPGRRDTEAFFGQGTRLTVV.